The T cell receptor beta chain described here comes from a study of T cell responses to AZD1222 COVID-19 vaccine. Generated by immunoSEQ multiplex PCR, the TCRdb table keeps only in-frame clones and is missing some. Among 150,000 to 200,000 clones, nearly 95% were seen once, and the ten largest hold less than 2.5%. This specimen was peripheral blood, taken on day 0 of AZD1222 vaccination. The sequence was collected from an adult in good health.

CDR3 protein: CASSVGGDYNEQFF. The CDR3 DNA is TGTGCCAGCAGCGTAGGGGGAGACTACAATGAGCAGTTCTTC. The rearrangement joins TRBV9 to TRBJ2-1, with D possibly being TRBD2 (5 bases). The CDR3 is 14 residues long. Per germline, CDR1 SGDLS and CDR2 YYNGEE. V lost 0 bases to trimming and J lost 3 bases, with 7 bases between them.